This T cell receptor beta chain stems from a study of blood T cell repertoires in COVID-19. The overall study: Whether acute or convalescent, the COVID-19 samples came from the United States, Italy and Spain. The cDNA or gDNA used as material had been derived from T cells, B-cell-depleted T cells, or PBMCs.

Germline V lookup: CDR1 SGHNT, CDR2 YYREEE (reference sequence). J gave up 6 bases and V 0 bases, and 8 bases lay outside the gene matches. The CDR3 is 16 amino acids. As processed by the authors: Amplification with reference gene primers provided the estimates of nucleated cell counts. Produced via immunoSEQ multiplex PCR; TCRdb's table is partial and in-frame only. The V and J calls and clone size are taken from that table; D and trimming were inferred from the DNA. The repertoire holds approximately 53,000 clones, with about four fifths as singletons. V and J are TRBV5-4 and TRBJ2-1, with TRBD2 matching 8 bases. The sample comprised peripheral blood. The TCR was taken from a woman in her fifties or sixties with acute or convalescent COVID-19. CDR3 loop: CASSLDSAGGPNEQFF. Written as DNA, the CDR3 is TGTGCCAGCAGCTTGGATTCGGCGGGGGGACCCAATGAGCAGTTCTTC.